The TCR beta chain described here comes from a study of shared clonotypes between healthy human individuals. Study at large: The donor pool was made up of a couple of women and a few men aged 18 to 49.

V lost 3 bases and J 0 bases, leaving 15 bases between the germline ends. The CDR3 spans 17 residues. Per the germline V gene, CDR1 is MNHEY and CDR2 is SMNVEV (reference sequence). Study-level findings and limits: Incompleteness in sorted-subset sequencing, despite large depth, was shown by rarefaction.

To note about this clone: The antigen is undetermined.

Profiled with immunoSEQ multiplex PCR; TCRdb holds only in-frame clones, not every one. The repertoire has about 2.2 million clones, approximately 94% of them found once; the top ten carry 1.5% to 2%. CD45RO-negative, CCR7-positively selected cells formed the naive CD8 fraction, excluding terminally differentiated effector memory CD45RA+ cells. Donors were healthy HIV-negative adults without recently reported acute infections or vaccinations. The J gene is TRBJ1-5, the V gene TRBV27, with D hard to call. This clonotype was obtained from a young man in good health. Some clones in this sample may be carry-over from other donors' samples. The sequenced material came from naive CD8+ T cells from PBMCs. CDR3 sequence reads: CASSFLGMENSNQPQHF. CDR3 nucleotide sequence: TGTGCCAGCAGTTTTCTAGGAATGGAAAATAGCAATCAGCCCCAGCATTTT.